The 9 T cell receptor beta chains below were found in one sample sequenced in a study of T cell responses to AZD1222 COVID-19 vaccine. Sequenced by immunoSEQ multiplex PCR; TCRdb stores in-frame clones only, minus some. The sample holds about 220,000 clones, under 95% seen once. Material: peripheral blood, obtained on day 0 of MenACWY control vaccination. Receptors were obtained from an adult in good health.

V usage is TRBV5-6 and J usage is TRBJ2-3; D may be TRBD1 (5 bases). V lost 0 bases to trimming and J lost 6 bases, with 14 bases between them. The germline gives CDR1 SGHDT, CDR2 YYEEEE. This CDR3 has 15 amino acids. CDR3 amino acids: CASSLDRTSGDTQYF. The CDR3 nucleotides are TGTGCCAGCAGCTTGGACCGAACTTCAGGGGATACGCAGTATTTT.

The chain combines TRBV14 with TRBJ1-1; D gene ambiguous. CDR1 is SGHDN, CDR2 FVKESK, per germline. The V and J ends lost 6 bases and 4 bases respectively, with 12 bases between them. CDR3 length equals 13 residues. CDR3 loop: CASSLAGITEAFF. CDR3 DNA sequence: TGTGCCAGCAGTCTGGCGGGGATCACTGAAGCTTTCTTT.

The CDR3 DNA reads as TGTGCCAGCAGCTCCTGGGGGGGCTTCCAATCACCCCTCCACTTT. Protein sequence: CASSSWGGFQSPLHF. V and J are TRBV7-9 and TRBJ1-6; D might be TRBD1 (6 bases). Trimming left V 4 bases short and J 10 bases short, with 17 bases between. Germline V gene lookup returns CDR1 SEHNR and CDR2 FQNEAQ (reference sequence). The CDR3 extends over 15 amino acids.

This clone was observed once. The rearrangement joins TRBV7-9 to TRBJ1-3; TRBD1 matches 9 bases. Germline assignment: CDR1 SEHNR and CDR2 FQNEAQ (reference sequence). With V trimmed by 3 bases and J by 0 bases, 3 bases remained unmatched. The CDR3 has 16 amino acids. CDR3 nucleotides: TGTGCCAGCAGCTTGGGACAGGGCCGCTCTGGAAACACCATATATTTT. Residues: CASSLGQGRSGNTIYF.

V gene TRBV2 combines with J gene TRBJ1-5, with D possibly being TRBD1 (6 bases). The ends were cut back, 2 bases at V and 6 bases at J, with 14 bases in the middle. The CDR3 runs 15 residues. The V gene's germline CDR1 is SNHLY and CDR2 FYNNEI. CDR3 nucleotide sequence: TGTGCCAGCAGTGAACTGGGGGCGGTGGGTCAGCCCCAGCATTTT. This codes for CASSELGAVGQPQHF.

The chain carries TRBV4-2 and TRBJ1-2; 7 bases align to TRBD1. Trimming cost V 0 bases and J 4 bases; bases outside gene matches: 14. There are 18 residues in the CDR3. From germline, CDR1 is LGHNA and CDR2 YNFKEQ. The CDR3 DNA reads as TGTGCCAGCAGCCAAGACTTACAAACAGGGGCTGGGACCTATGGCTACACCTTC. Translation gives CASSQDLQTGAGTYGYTF.

This chain links TRBV7-2 with TRBJ2-3, with TRBD2 identical over 8 bases. After removal of 5 bases from V and 2 bases from J, the junction contained 12 bases not matched to a gene. The CDR3 has 17 amino acids. Germline-derived CDR1 and CDR2 are SGHTA and FQGNSA. This CDR3 is CASSHFGAGGTTDTQYF. The DNA of the CDR3 is TGTGCCAGCAGCCACTTTGGTGCGGGGGGAACCACAGATACGCAGTATTTT.

This chain links TRBV9 with TRBJ2-1, with a weak D call TRBD2 (5 bases). Germline loops: CDR1 SGDLS, CDR2 YYNGEE. The CDR3 extends over 15 amino acids. V was trimmed by 0 bases and J by 8 bases, leaving 15 bases between them. CDR3 nucleotides: TGTGCCAGCAGCGTAGGTGTCTCATTGGGAGATGAGCAGTTCTTC. This sequence encodes CASSVGVSLGDEQFF.

This chain uses TRBV6-5 with TRBJ1-5; 8 bases are a match to TRBD1. This CDR3 comprises 14 residues. Trimming took 6 bases from V and 7 from J; bases not matched to a gene: 8. The germline V gene has CDR1 MNHEY and CDR2 SVGAGI. This CDR3 reads CASSPPDRVQPQHF. The DNA of the CDR3 is TGTGCCAGCAGCCCCCCGGACAGGGTACAGCCCCAGCATTTT.